What follows are 9 T cell receptor beta chains derived from one specimen sequenced in a study of blood T cell repertoires in COVID-19 (dated by TCRdb to about 2020). The receptor library was made with the immunoSEQ multiplex PCR assay. What TCRdb holds here is the immuneACCESS table cut down to in-frame rearrangements. Part of the clones is not present; checked against another copy, under half of the missing clones reflect an unresolved V gene, and the others are unexplained. The table for this sample lists around 75,000 clones; approximately 90% of them were counted only once. The ten largest clones add up to roughly 1.5% of the sample. Sequencing was performed on peripheral blood. The source is a human donor in a cohort sampled during active COVID-19.

The rearrangement uses TRBV19 and TRBJ2-5, with 9 nucleotides matching TRBD1. CDR3 length: 14 amino acids. Losses at the gene ends were 4 bases for V and 1 base for J; bases not matched to a gene: 1. Germline-derived CDR1 and CDR2 are LNHDA and SQIVND (reference sequence). CDR3 loop: CASSRGQGQETQYF. The CDR3 coding sequence is TGTGCCAGTAGTAGGGGACAGGGCCAAGAGACCCAGTACTTC.

This chain uses TRBV5-1 with TRBJ1-4; 7 nucleotides align to TRBD1. CDR3 length: 14 amino acids. V shed 4 bases and J 8 bases; nucleotides not matched to a gene: 8. Germline V gene lookup returns CDR1 SGHRS and CDR2 YFSETQ. The CDR3 DNA is TGCGCCAGCAGCAGGGACAGCCTTTGGGAAAAACTGTTTTTT. Its translation is CASSRDSLWEKLFF. The whole variable domain, filled in from reference TRBV5-1 and TRBJ1-4, reads KAGVTQTPRYLIKTRGQQVTLSCSPISGHRSVSWYQQTPGQGLQFLFEYFSETQRNKGNFPGRFSGRQFSNSRSEMNVSTLELGDSALYLCASSRDSLWEKLFFGSGTQLSVL.

The V call is TRBV7-9, the J call TRBJ2-1; tentative D call: TRBD1 (6 bases). The CDR3 contains 15 residues. Trimming removed 0 bases at V and 6 bases at J, with 12 bases between. Germline values: CDR1 SEHNR, CDR2 FQNEAQ (reference sequence). The CDR3, as DNA: TGTGCCAGCAGCTTAGCGGGGGCGTTAGCCAATGAGCAGTTCTTC. Translating it yields CASSLAGALANEQFF. The whole variable domain, remainder taken from reference TRBV7-9 and TRBJ2-1, is DTGVSQNPRHKITKRGQNVTFRCDPISEHNRLYWYRQTLGQGPEFLTYFQNEAQLEKSRLLSDRFSAERPKGSFSTLEIQRTEQGDSAMYLCASSLAGALANEQFFGPGTRLTVL.

This chain joins TRBV6-4 and TRBJ2-3; weak D call: TRBD2 (5 bases). CDR1 is MRHNA, CDR2 SNTAGT, per germline. The CDR3 covers 15 residues. Trimming took 4 bases from V and 3 from J, leaving 14 bases between them. DNA of the CDR3: TGTGCCAGCAGTGCCGCGGGCGCAGGTACAGATACGCAGTATTTT. Translated: CASSAAGAGTDTQYF.

This sequence joins TRBV4-1 and TRBJ2-1; TRBD2 agrees at 15 bases. The CDR3 is 18 amino acids. Germline loops: CDR1 MGHRA, CDR2 YSYEKL. After removal of 4 bases from V and 6 bases from J, the junction contained 10 bases not matched to a gene. The CDR3 here is CASSPTGTSGRKSNEQFF. CDR3 DNA: TGCGCCAGCAGCCCAACCGGGACTAGCGGGAGGAAATCCAATGAGCAGTTCTTC.

The J gene is TRBJ2-1, the V gene TRBV9; D is possibly TRBD2 (5 bases). Germline V gene data show CDR1 as SGDLS and CDR2 as YYNGEE. V lost 0 bases to trimming and J lost 4 bases, with 14 bases between them. This CDR3 has 16 residues. Here the CDR3 reads CASSVAASKRYNEQFF. For the CDR3, the DNA is TGTGCCAGCAGCGTAGCAGCTAGCAAGAGGTACAATGAGCAGTTCTTC. Full variable domain (remainder filled in from reference TRBV9 and TRBJ2-1): DSGVTQTPKHLITATGQRVTLRCSPRSGDLSVYWYQQSLDQGLQFLIQYYNGEERAKGNILERFSAQQFPDLHSELNLSSLELGDSALYFCASSVAASKRYNEQFFGPGTRLTVL.

The genes are TRBV24-1 and TRBJ1-2; D gene ambiguous. Trimming stripped 2 bases from V and 7 bases from J, with 13 bases between. Looked up from germline, CDR1 is KGHDR and CDR2 is SFDVKD. The CDR3 sequence is 14 residues long. Written as DNA, the CDR3 is TGTGCCACCAGTGATTGGGCCCACCCGGTTGGCTACACCTTC. It specifies CATSDWAHPVGYTF.

V usage is TRBV3-1 (or the pseudogene TRBV3-2) and J usage is TRBJ2-1, with 9 bases aligning to TRBD2. This CDR3 has 15 amino acids. The V segment lost 4 bases and the J segment 8 bases; nucleotides outside the gene matches: 9. Germline CDR1 is LGHDT and CDR2 is YNNKEL (reference sequence). The CDR3 is CASSLGLAGGHEQFF. CDR3 sequence (DNA): TGTGCCAGCAGCCTGGGACTAGCTGGGGGGCATGAGCAGTTCTTC.

The gene calls are TRBV2 and TRBJ1-4; D is unclear. Germline loops: CDR1 SNHLY, CDR2 FYNNEI. There are 13 residues in the CDR3. V lost 7 bases and J 8 bases, leaving 14 bases between the germline ends. CDR3 nucleotide sequence: TGTGCCAGCACGTCGAGAATTAGCGAAAAACTGTTTTTT. As protein: CASTSRISEKLFF.